The 5 T cell receptor beta chains listed next were all sequenced from one sample in a study of shared clonotypes between healthy human individuals (TCRdb year 2020). Receptor libraries were prepared by the immunoSEQ multiplex PCR assay. TCRdb's version of the immuneACCESS table is confined to in-frame rearrangements and falls short of the full clone set. An unresolved V gene accounts for under half of the shortfall where checked; the remainder is of unknown origin. Present in this sample are 500,000 to 550,000 clones, approximately 95% of which were seen just once. 0.05% to 0.07% of the sample goes to the ten largest clones. Sequenced material: naive CD4+ T cells sorted from blood. The cell subset or site label of this sample denotes: CD45RA+ positively selected. These TCRs come from a woman aged 25 to 39 in good health.

V gene TRBV29-1 combines with J gene TRBJ1-1; no clear D. The CDR3 is made up of 12 amino acids. Germline V gene data show CDR1 as SQVTM and CDR2 as ANQGSEA. V was pared by 4 bases and J by 5 bases, with 11 bases between. The CDR3 loop reads CSVGLGWTEAFF. The DNA for the CDR3 is TGCAGCGTTGGGTTAGGTTGGACTGAAGCTTTCTTT.

The chain links TRBV15 to TRBJ2-2, with 10 bases matching TRBD2. Germline CDR1 is LNHNV and CDR2 is YYDKDF (reference sequence). The CDR3 runs 18 residues. The J segment lost 5 bases and the V segment lost 0 bases, leaving 9 bases of the junction unmatched. The DNA of the CDR3 is TGTGCCACCAGCAGAGATTTGCTAGCGGGAGATAGAACCGGGGAGCTGTTTTTT. Translated, it gives CATSRDLLAGDRTGELFF.

The chain links TRBV29-1 to TRBJ1-1, with a tentative D call TRBD1 (5 bases). V was trimmed by 4 bases and J by 5 bases, leaving 20 bases between them. The CDR3 totals 15 residues. In germline, CDR1 is SQVTM, CDR2 ANQGSEA. CDR3 in DNA: TGCAGCGTTGCCCTCCAGAGGGGCGCGGGGACTGAAGCTTTCTTT. Translating gives CSVALQRGAGTEAFF. Combining the CDR3 with reference TRBV29-1 and TRBJ1-1 gives the whole variable domain SAVISQKPSRDICQRGTSLTIQCQVDSQVTMMFWYRQQPGQSLTLIATANQGSEATYESGFVIDKFPISRPNLTFSTLTVSNMSPEDSSIYLCSVALQRGAGTEAFFGQGTRLTVV.

V usage is TRBV6-1 and J usage is TRBJ1-5; TRBD1 agrees at 7 bases. The CDR3 is made up of 15 amino acids. Trimming at V came to 4 bases and at J to 3 bases, leaving 6 bases not matched to a gene. CDR1 is MNHNS and CDR2 is SASEGT in the germline V gene. The CDR3 is CASSATGAINQPQHF. For the CDR3, the DNA is TGTGCCAGCAGTGCTACAGGGGCCATCAATCAGCCCCAGCATTTT.

This sequence joins TRBV1 and TRBJ2-1; the table calls TRBD2, which could not be checked here. TRBV1 is assigned pseudogene status. The CDR3 sequence is 19 residues long. CDR3 nucleotide sequence: TGCACCAGCAGCCAAGACATACCCTCGGGACTAGCGACCTACAATGAGCAGTTCTTC. Residues: CTSSQDIPSGLATYNEQFF.